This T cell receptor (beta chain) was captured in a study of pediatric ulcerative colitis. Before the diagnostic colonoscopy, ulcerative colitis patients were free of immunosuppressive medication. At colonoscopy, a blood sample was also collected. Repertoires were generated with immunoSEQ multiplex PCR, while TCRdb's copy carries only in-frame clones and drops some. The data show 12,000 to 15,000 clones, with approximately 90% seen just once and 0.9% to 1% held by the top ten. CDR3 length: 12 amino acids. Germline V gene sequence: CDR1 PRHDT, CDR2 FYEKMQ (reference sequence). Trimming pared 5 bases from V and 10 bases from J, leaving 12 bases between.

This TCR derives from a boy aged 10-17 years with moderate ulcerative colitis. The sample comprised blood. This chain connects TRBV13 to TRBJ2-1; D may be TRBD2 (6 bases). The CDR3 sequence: CASSPQLAEQFF. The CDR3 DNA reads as TGTGCCAGCAGCCCCCAACTAGCAGAGCAGTTCTTC.